The source of this T cell receptor (beta chain) is a study of blood T cell repertoires in COVID-19. Study-level background: The United States, Italy and Spain supplied acute and convalescent COVID-19 samples. PBMCs, B-cell-depleted T cells, or T cells provided the cDNA or gDNA that made up the material.

The protocol was immunoSEQ multiplex PCR, while the TCRdb copy is restricted to in-frame clones and leaves out a portion. The repertoire has around 250,000 clones, around 84% of them found once; the top ten carry about 1.6%. The trim removed 4 bases at V and 6 bases at J, leaving 3 bases unmatched. The length of the CDR3 is 14 residues. Germline-derived CDR1 and CDR2 are SNHLY and FYNNEI. The sample taken for sequencing was peripheral blood. The J gene is TRBJ1-5, the V gene TRBV2; 10 bases match TRBD1. The source of this sequence is a middle-aged woman who had recovered from COVID-19. The CDR3 region is CASSGGQGIQPQHF. CDR3 sequence (DNA): TGTGCCAGCAGTGGGGGACAGGGGATTCAGCCCCAGCATTTT. Using reference TRBV2 and TRBJ1-5 for the parts outside the CDR3, the full variable domain is EPEVTQTPSHQVTQMGQEVILRCVPISNHLYFYWYRQILGQKVEFLVSFYNNEISEKSEIFDDQFSVERPDGSNFTLKIRSTKLEDSAMYFCASSGGQGIQPQHFGDGTRLSIL.